This T cell receptor beta chain was sequenced during a study of T cell responses to AZD1222 COVID-19 vaccine. General study results and limits: AZD1222 recipients seropositive at baseline numbered only six. Donors, mostly white British, included more females; clonal diversity was possibly underestimated. CD4 TCRs associated with vaccination spanned spike, dominating at 160-218 and 743-854.

Sequenced by immunoSEQ multiplex PCR; TCRdb stores in-frame clones only, minus some. The table includes 85,000 to 95,000 clones, nearly 90% detected once. Trimming removed 1 base from V and 4 bases from J, with 19 bases in between. CDR1 and CDR2 from the germline V gene are SGHDN and FVKESK. The CDR3 runs to 17 residues. A word on this clone: Its antigen is undetermined.

This sample comprised peripheral blood, obtained on day 0 of AZD1222 vaccination. This clonotype originated in an adult in good health. The chain combines TRBV14 with TRBJ1-2, with D perhaps TRBD1 (5 bases). The CDR3 region is CASSQGQLGPGAYGYTF. CDR3 nucleotides: TGTGCCAGCAGCCAAGGACAGCTGGGTCCTGGGGCCTATGGCTACACCTTC.